This T cell receptor (beta chain) was recorded in a study of blood T cell repertoires in COVID-19. Study information: COVID-19 samples collected from the United States, Italy and Spain covered acute and convalescent phases.

Germline-derived CDR1 and CDR2 are ENHRY and SYGVKD. This CDR3 has 15 amino acids. V was cut by 3 bases and J by 0 bases, with 9 bases left in between. Produced via immunoSEQ multiplex PCR; TCRdb's table is partial and in-frame only. Of roughly 250,000 clones in the sample, roughly 88% were seen once. The receptor's source is a woman in her forties or fifties who had recovered from COVID-19. V is TRBV10-3 and J is TRBJ1-3; D is undetermined. Material: PBMCs or T cells enriched from blood (not recorded which). CDR3 DNA sequence: TGTGCCATCAGTGACACAGCCCACTCTGGAAACACCATATATTTT. Its protein product is CAISDTAHSGNTIYF.